This passage covers 24 T cell receptor beta chains from one sample sequenced in a study of blood T cells in healthy people across ages. Combining a sample-barcoded 5' primer with a J-beta primer mix, a second PCR ran for about 7 to 12 cycles. TCRdb independently ran MiXCR on the 5' RACE reads; one entry per CDR3 protein. Of roughly 700,000 distinct CDR3 sequences in the sample, 25% were seen once. These data were also reused for a study on T cells of mothers and their children.

The specimen was blood. The receptors come from a boy aged 10-17 years in good health.

The chain uses TRBV7-2 and TRBJ2-1; TRBD1 matches 8 bases. The CDR3 runs 16 residues. With V trimmed by 3 bases and J by 4 bases, 8 bases remained unmatched. The germline V gene encodes CDR1 SGHTA and CDR2 FQGNSA. The CDR3 spells CASSLSSGTGYNEQFF. CDR3 bases: TGTGCCAGCAGCTTGAGCTCCGGGACAGGATACAATGAGCAGTTCTTC.

This clonotype has more than one count but fewer than ten. The chain joins TRBV29-1 to TRBJ2-7; 13 bases are a match to TRBD2. The CDR3 has 13 residues. In germline, CDR1 is SQVTM, CDR2 ANQGSEA. V lost 4 bases and J lost 5; bases outside the gene matches: 2. The CDR3 DNA sequence: TGCAGCGTTGGACTAGCGGGAGGAAACGAGCAGTACTTC. Translating gives CSVGLAGGNEQYF.

Written as DNA, the CDR3 is TGCAGTGCTAGAGATCTAAAGGACAGGCCTTCCTACGAGCAGTACTTC. It codes for CSARDLKDRPSYEQYF. This chain uses TRBV20-1 with TRBJ2-5, with 7 positions matching TRBD1. The DNA end lines up better with TRBJ2-7; the J call may be wrong. The germline gives CDR1 DFQATT, CDR2 SNEGSKA (reference sequence). This CDR3 spans 16 amino acids.

The CDR3 sequence: CASSFEGGNIQYF. The CDR3 DNA sequence: TGCGCCAGCAGCTTCGAAGGAGGAAACATTCAGTACTTC. This sequence joins TRBV5-1 and TRBJ2-4; TRBD2 might be the D (5 bases). The germline V and J ends were trimmed by 2 bases and 6 bases, with 9 bases remaining between them. Germline-derived CDR1 and CDR2 are SGHRS and YFSETQ. CDR3 length equals 13 residues.

The chain carries TRBV28 and TRBJ2-4, with D possibly being TRBD2 (5 bases). Germline lookup yields CDR1 MDHEN and CDR2 SYDVKM. CDR3 length: 14 residues. The V and J ends lost 1 base and 6 bases respectively, with 10 bases between them. DNA for the CDR3: TGTGCCAGCAGTTTATATGCGGGCGGAAACATTCAGTACTTC. Encoded protein: CASSLYAGGNIQYF.

The chain employs TRBV12-3 or TRBV12-4 and TRBJ1-1, with D possibly being TRBD1 (5 bases). The germline V and J ends were trimmed by 6 bases and 0 bases, with 14 bases remaining between them. This CDR3 spans 15 amino acids. CDR3 coding DNA: TGTGCCAGCAGGACGGGGGGAACTATGAACACTGAAGCTTTCTTT. This sequence encodes CASRTGGTMNTEAFF.

The chain carries TRBV7-3 and TRBJ1-1, with a weak D call TRBD1 (5 bases). Germline V gene data show CDR1 as SGHTA and CDR2 as FQGTGA. This CDR3 region has 13 residues. V was clipped by 6 bases and J by 3 bases, with 11 bases between them. The CDR3 is CASSLLGDTEAFF. The CDR3 bases are TGTGCCAGCAGTCTTTTAGGGGACACTGAAGCTTTCTTT.

V gene TRBV7-2 combines with J gene TRBJ2-5; D ambiguous. The length of the CDR3 is 14 residues. The germline CDR1 and CDR2 sequences are SGHTA and FQGNSA. V was trimmed by 2 bases and J by 1 base, leaving 8 bases between them. The CDR3 DNA is TGTGCCAGCAGCTTAATGTGGGGCCAAGAGACCCAGTACTTC. Translation gives CASSLMWGQETQYF.

This clonotype was found a few times. The J gene is TRBJ2-3, the V gene TRBV20-1, with 7 bases identical to TRBD2. J lost 2 bases, V lost 3 bases, and 8 bases had no gene match. The CDR3 consists of 15 residues. The V gene's germline CDR1 is DFQATT and CDR2 SNEGSKA (reference sequence). CDR3 bases: TGCAGTGCTAGTGGCCTAGCGGAGACCACAGATACGCAGTATTTT. Translated, it gives CSASGLAETTDTQYF.

Only a few counts were recorded for this clonotype. The V and J genes are TRBV27 and TRBJ1-2, with D perhaps TRBD1 (5 bases). Germline CDR1 and CDR2: MNHEY and SMNVEV (reference sequence). The CDR3 is made up of 15 amino acids. The V and J ends lost 2 bases and 4 bases respectively, with 14 bases between them. In DNA form, the CDR3 reads TGTGCCAGCAGTTTACTCCTGGGGGACCCCTATGGCTACACCTTC. This gives the protein CASSLLLGDPYGYTF.

This clonotype was found a few times. V usage is TRBV5-1 and J usage is TRBJ2-7, with 9 bases identical to TRBD2. V shed 2 bases, J shed 5 bases, and the junction held 5 bases outside the gene matches. This CDR3 is 14 amino acids long. The germline V gene has CDR1 SGHRS and CDR2 YFSETQ. DNA of the CDR3: TGCGCCAGCAGCTTTAGCGGGAGTAAGAACGAGCAGTACTTC. Residues: CASSFSGSKNEQYF.

In its sample, this clonotype was seen once. This rearrangement joins TRBV25-1 to TRBJ2-5; 7 nucleotides match TRBD2. After removal of 5 bases from V and 4 bases from J, the junction contained 4 bases not matched to a gene. This CDR3 spans 13 amino acids. CDR1 is MGHDK, CDR2 SYGVNS, per germline. This chain's CDR3 is CASSRGSPETQYF. The CDR3 bases are TGTGCCAGCAGTCGCGGGAGCCCAGAGACCCAGTACTTC.

This clonotype was detected only a few times. The rearrangement uses TRBV7-8 and TRBJ2-5; 13 nucleotides match TRBD2. The CDR3 length is 16 residues. CDR1 and CDR2 (germline): SGHVS, FQNEAQ. V shed 7 bases and J 2 bases; nucleotides not matched to a gene: 7. CDR3 sequence (DNA): TGTGCCAGCACCCTTGGACTAGCGGGAGAGCAAGAGACCCAGTACTTC. Protein: CASTLGLAGEQETQYF.

The chain carries TRBV20-1 and TRBJ1-1, with D unresolved. This CDR3 has 11 residues. V was clipped by 5 bases and J by 5 bases, with 9 bases between them. Germline CDR1 DFQATT, CDR2 SNEGSKA (reference sequence). CDR3 nucleotide sequence: TGCAGTGCTGCCGGACTAACTGAAGCTTTCTTT. It is translated as CSAAGLTEAFF.

This clonotype was counted ten times or more. The gene calls are TRBV24-1 and TRBJ2-5; D is tentatively TRBD1 or TRBD2 (5 bases each). V gave up 4 bases and J gave up 0 bases, with 17 bases separating them. Germline-derived CDR1 and CDR2 are KGHDR and SFDVKD. There are 17 residues in the CDR3. CDR3 nucleotides: TGTGCCACCAGTGACTCCTCGGGACCCCTGTACCAAGAGACCCAGTACTTC. It codes for CATSDSSGPLYQETQYF.

The chain combines TRBV29-1 with TRBJ1-1, with a tentative D call TRBD1 (6 bases). Germline lookup yields CDR1 SQVTM and CDR2 ANQGSEA. V shed 6 bases and J shed 4 bases, with 15 bases lying between them. This CDR3 contains 13 residues. The CDR3 coding sequence is TGCAGCGTCGACACTGCCAGGGGCACTGAAGCTTTCTTT. Its translation: CSVDTARGTEAFF.

This clonotype was seen a few times. The chain couples TRBV5-1 to TRBJ2-2; no clear D gene. The V gene's germline CDR1 is SGHRS and CDR2 YFSETQ. The CDR3 has 13 amino acids. V was cut by 3 bases and J by 3 bases, with 6 bases left in between. DNA for the CDR3: TGCGCCAGCAGCTCCCTTTACACCGGGGAGCTGTTTTTT. This encodes CASSSLYTGELFF.

This sequence joins TRBV5-5 and TRBJ2-2, with unresolved D. Trimming cost V 0 bases and J 0 bases, with 9 bases left between them. Germline V gene lookup returns CDR1 SGHKS and CDR2 YYEKEE (reference sequence). The CDR3 is 16 residues long. CDR3 in amino acids: CASSLVSSSNTGELFF. CDR3 DNA sequence: TGTGCCAGCAGCTTGGTGAGCAGCTCGAACACCGGGGAGCTGTTTTTT.

Many counts were recorded for this clonotype. The gene calls are TRBV7-8 and TRBJ2-7; 8 bases are shared with TRBD2. Per the germline V gene, CDR1 is SGHVS and CDR2 is FQNEAQ. J lost 2 bases, V lost 2 bases, and 2 bases had no gene match. This CDR3 is built from 14 residues. The CDR3 DNA sequence: TGTGCCAGCAGCTTACGGGAGGGGACCTACGAGCAGTACTTC. Residues: CASSLREGTYEQYF.

The gene calls are TRBV5-8 and TRBJ1-3, with 7 bases that match TRBD1. Per the germline V gene, CDR1 is SGHTS and CDR2 is YDEGEE. V was clipped by 4 bases and J by 0 bases; unmatched bases: 4. This CDR3 has 15 residues. The CDR3: CASSPQGRSGNTIYF. CDR3 sequence (DNA): TGTGCCAGCAGCCCACAGGGGCGCTCTGGAAACACCATATATTTT.

The J gene is TRBJ2-2, the V gene TRBV6-2 or TRBV6-3, with 7 bases fitting TRBD2. This CDR3 region has 16 residues. Germline CDR1 reads MNHEY; CDR2 reads SVGEGT. J lost 1 base, V lost 2 bases, and 4 bases had no gene match. In nucleotides, the CDR3 is TGTGCCAGCAGTTACGGGACTACCCTGAACACCGGGGAGCTGTTTTTT. Its translation: CASSYGTTLNTGELFF.

V usage is TRBV15 and J usage is TRBJ2-1, with D possibly matching TRBD2 (5 bases). The J call may be in error: the DNA end matches TRBJ2-7 better. Per germline, CDR1 LNHNV and CDR2 YYDKDF (reference sequence). There are 15 residues in the CDR3. Here the CDR3 reads CATSRDASNSYEQYF. The CDR3 bases are TGTGCCACCAGCAGAGATGCTAGCAACTCCTACGAGCAGTACTTC.

The chain employs TRBV4-1 and TRBJ2-1, with D possibly being TRBD2 (5 bases). The CDR3 is made up of 13 amino acids. Germline V lookup: CDR1 MGHRA, CDR2 YSYEKL. V was pared by 4 bases and J by 4 bases, with 8 bases between. CDR3 sequence reads: CASSRGLYNEQFF. CDR3 bases: TGCGCCAGCAGCCGAGGACTTTACAATGAGCAGTTCTTC.

In this sample, this clonotype turned up a few times. This chain links TRBV20-1 with TRBJ2-1; tentatively, D is TRBD2 (6 bases). V lost 4 bases and J 4 bases, leaving 11 bases between the germline ends. The germline CDR1 and CDR2 sequences are DFQATT and SNEGSKA (reference sequence). The CDR3 contains 13 residues. The chain's CDR3 is CSATGDLYNEQFF. The DNA for the CDR3 is TGCAGTGCTACCGGGGACTTATACAATGAGCAGTTCTTC.